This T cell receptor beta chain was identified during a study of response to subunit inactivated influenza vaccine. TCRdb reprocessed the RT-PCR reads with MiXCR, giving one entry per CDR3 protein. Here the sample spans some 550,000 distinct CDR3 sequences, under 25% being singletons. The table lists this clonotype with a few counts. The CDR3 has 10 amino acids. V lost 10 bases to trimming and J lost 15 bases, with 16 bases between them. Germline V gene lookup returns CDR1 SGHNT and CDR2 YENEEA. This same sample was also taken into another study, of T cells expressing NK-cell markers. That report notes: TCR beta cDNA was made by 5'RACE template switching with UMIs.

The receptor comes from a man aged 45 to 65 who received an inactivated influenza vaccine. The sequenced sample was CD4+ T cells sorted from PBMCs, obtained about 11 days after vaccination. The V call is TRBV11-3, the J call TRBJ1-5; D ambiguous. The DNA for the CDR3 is TGTGCCACCTACGGGGTTGTCAGGCATTTT. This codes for CATYGVVRHF.